This TCR beta chain was found in a study of blood T cell repertoires in COVID-19. Overall study: The United States, Italy and Spain provided the acute and convalescent COVID-19 samples. The cDNA or gDNA used as material had been derived from T cells, B-cell-depleted T cells, or PBMCs.

Per the authors' pipeline: Reference gene primer amplification gave estimated nucleated cell counts. TCRdb keeps only in-frame clones here, not all; method: immunoSEQ multiplex PCR. The DNA gave D and trimming, while V, J and clone size come from that table. The data contain some 130,000 clones, around 80% of them singletons. This clone was counted only a few times. Material: peripheral blood. This clonotype was sampled from a man in his 60s who had recovered from COVID-19.

CDR3 residues: CASSLQGAGGNEQFF. Written as DNA, the CDR3 is TGTGCCAGCAGCCTACAGGGGGCGGGGGGCAATGAGCAGTTCTTC. The chain recombines TRBV11-1 with TRBJ2-1, with TRBD1 as a possible D gene (9 bases). Between the trimmed V and J ends, which lost 5 bases and 6 bases, there was a span of 17 bases. The CDR3 has 15 amino acids. Germline lookup yields CDR1 SGHAT and CDR2 FQDESV (reference sequence).